The entry below describes one T cell receptor (beta chain). Antigen: not known. The study excluded patients with uncontrolled infection, other autoimmune disease, pregnancy or lactation. The data stem from a study of T cells in Graves' hyperthyroidism and ophthalmopathy. Overall study: Peripheral blood collection took place at initial diagnosis, before any treatment.

Study-level points and caveats: Blood samples included most of the expanded thyroid clonotypes exceeding 0.001.

Amplification of TCR beta CDR3 regions used RNA as the template. TCR CDR3 underwent first-round RT-PCR with the HTBI primer set. MiXCR, applied by TCRdb to the multiplex PCR reads, yields one record per CDR3 protein. The data show roughly 740,000 distinct CDR3 sequences, with roughly 15% seen just once and under 8.5% held by the top ten. The ends were cut back, 3 bases at V and 5 bases at J, with 16 bases in the middle. The germline CDR1 and CDR2 sequences are LNHDA and SQIVND (reference sequence). CDR3 length: 15 amino acids. Sequenced material: blood. The chain carries TRBV19 and TRBJ1-1; weak D call: TRBD1 (6 bases). The source is a man aged 18 to 29 with Graves' hyperthyroidism. The CDR3 spells CASSIRRGGGTEAFF. The CDR3 region has the DNA TGTGCCAGTAGTATTCGGAGGGGGGGTGGGACTGAAGCTTTCTTT.